Listed here are 17 T cell receptor beta chains from one sample, sequenced in a study of early T cells in non-severe SARS-CoV-2 infection. MiXCR, run by TCRdb on the 5' RACE reads, gives a single entry per CDR3 protein. The sample lists more than 25,000 distinct CDR3 sequences, 5.3% seen once, with around 4.5% in the top ten. Input material: whole blood. Source of these receptors: an adult who was a healthcare worker with PCR-confirmed SARS-CoV-2 infection or an uninfected control (not recorded which).

The chain joins TRBV4-1 to TRBJ1-1; D is perhaps TRBD1 (5 bases). The CDR3 has 15 amino acids. V gave up 0 bases and J gave up 6 bases, with 14 bases separating them. Germline V gene data show CDR1 as MGHRA and CDR2 as YSYEKL. CDR3 protein: CASSQDRGVRAEAFF. CDR3 DNA sequence: TGCGCCAGCAGCCAAGATCGGGGGGTACGGGCTGAAGCTTTCTTT.

This clonotype was counted ten times or more. V is TRBV3-2 and J is TRBJ2-3; TRBD2 was called by the table and not checked on the DNA. TRBV3-2 is a pseudogene segment. The CDR3 has 19 amino acids. CDR3 DNA sequence: TGTGCCAGCAGCCAAGTTCTAGCGGGTCTCTCGGCCCACACAGATACGCAGTATTTT. It encodes CASSQVLAGLSAHTDTQYF.

This clonotype occurred a few times. This sequence joins TRBV27 and TRBJ2-5, with TRBD2 as a possible D gene (6 bases). The CDR3 has 16 amino acids. CDR1 is MNHEY, CDR2 SMNVEV, per germline (reference sequence). V was clipped by 6 bases and J by 2 bases, with 19 bases between them. CDR3 region: CASRGNGGRGQETQYF. CDR3 nucleotides: TGTGCCAGCAGGGGGAATGGGGGGAGAGGACAAGAGACCCAGTACTTC.

Only a few counts were recorded for this clonotype. V and J are TRBV5-4 and TRBJ1-1; 9 nucleotides align to TRBD1. The CDR3 runs 14 residues. Looked up from germline, CDR1 is SGHNT and CDR2 is YYREEE (reference sequence). V shed 3 bases and J 4 bases; nucleotides not matched to a gene: 4. The CDR3 reads CASSSTGGSTEAFF. CDR3 in DNA: TGTGCCAGCAGCTCGACAGGGGGGAGCACTGAAGCTTTCTTT.

This clonotype was counted ten times or more. This chain uses TRBV6-5 with TRBJ2-1; 7 nucleotides align to TRBD1. In germline, CDR1 is MNHEY, CDR2 SVGAGI. Trimming removed 2 bases from V and 5 bases from J; junction bases left unmatched: 6. The CDR3 extends over 15 amino acids. The CDR3 DNA reads TGTGCCAGCAGTTACGAGGGGGCATTCGACAATGAGCAGTTCTTC. Translating it yields CASSYEGAFDNEQFF.

V gene TRBV20-1 combines with J gene TRBJ1-5, with TRBD1 matching 8 bases. The CDR3 contains 13 residues. V lost 3 bases to trimming and J lost 5 bases; unmatched junction nucleotides: 3. Germline CDR1 and CDR2: DFQATT and SNEGSKA (reference sequence). DNA for the CDR3: TGCAGTGCTAGGGACAGGGTATATCAGCCCCAGCATTTT. This gives the protein CSARDRVYQPQHF.

This clonotype was detected many times. This sequence joins TRBV12-3 or TRBV12-4 and TRBJ2-1; TRBD2 might be the D (6 bases). Trimming took 4 bases from V and 9 from J, leaving 19 bases between them. The CDR3 runs to 15 residues. In DNA, the CDR3 is TGTGCCAGCAGTTGGGACTTACGAGTTAGAGGTGAGCAGTTCTTC. It is translated as CASSWDLRVRGEQFF.

The V call is TRBV11-1, the J call TRBJ2-5; D is unclear. The germline V gene encodes CDR1 SGHAT and CDR2 FQDESV (reference sequence). The CDR3 totals 18 residues. V lost 2 bases to trimming and J lost 1 base, with 20 bases between them. CDR3 sequence: CASSLRPLGKRGQETQYF. The CDR3 DNA reads TGTGCCAGCAGCTTAAGACCCCTTGGTAAGCGAGGCCAAGAGACCCAGTACTTC.

This clonotype was counted at least ten times. The CDR3 sequence is CATSRTSGASETQYF. The CDR3 nucleotides are TGTGCCACCAGCAGGACTAGCGGGGCTTCGGAGACCCAGTACTTC. J is TRBJ2-5 and V is TRBV15; TRBD2 agrees at 11 bases. The CDR3 sequence is 15 residues long. The V gene end was trimmed by 3 bases and the J gene end by 5 bases; junction bases not matched to a gene: 5. Germline V gene data show CDR1 as LNHNV and CDR2 as YYDKDF (reference sequence). The full variable domain, in which reference TRBV15 and TRBJ2-5 provide the parts outside the CDR3, is DAMVIQNPRYQVTQFGKPVTLSCSQTLNHNVMYWYQQKSSQAPKLLFHYYDKDFNNEADTPDNFQSRRPNTSFCFLDIRSPGLGDTAMYLCATSRTSGASETQYFGPGTRLLVL.

This clonotype was counted at least ten times. The chain employs TRBV5-1 and TRBJ1-1, with D perhaps matching TRBD1 (5 bases). The CDR3 has 14 residues. Germline V gene sequence: CDR1 SGHRS, CDR2 YFSETQ. The germline V and J ends were trimmed by 0 bases and 2 bases, with 8 bases remaining between them. CDR3 protein: CASSLDGANTEAFF. Here the CDR3 DNA reads TGCGCCAGCAGCTTGGATGGGGCCAACACTGAAGCTTTCTTT.

This clonotype has at least ten counts. V and J are TRBV6-2 or TRBV6-3 and TRBJ2-7, with 7 positions matching TRBD1. Germline values: CDR1 MNHEY, CDR2 SVGEGT. The CDR3 sequence is 14 residues long. Trimming took 4 bases from V and 6 from J; bases not matched to a gene: 9. The CDR3 nucleotides are TGTGCCAGCAGTTCCAACAGGGGACGGGGCGAGCAGTACTTC. Protein sequence: CASSSNRGRGEQYF.

A word on this clonotype: A much bigger clone sits one base away, suggesting this may be a read error. The CDR3 does not end in the conserved phenylalanine or tryptophan, so this is likely a read error. The rearrangement links TRBV30 to TRBJ2-1; tentatively, D is TRBD2 (6 bases). Germline CDR1 reads GTSNPN; CDR2 reads SVGIG (reference sequence). The length of the CDR3 is 13 residues. The V end was cut by 1 base, the J end by 8 bases, with 12 bases between. The CDR3 spells CAWSAGGSDEQFY. As DNA, the CDR3 is TGTGCCTGGAGTGCTGGAGGGAGTGATGAGCAGTTCTAC.

This clonotype has ten or more counts. The genes are TRBV11-3 and TRBJ2-7; 7 bases are a match to TRBD1. V dropped 3 bases and J dropped 8; count of bases not matched to a gene: 7. This CDR3 contains 13 residues. CDR1 SGHNT and CDR2 YENEEA come from the germline V gene. The CDR3 loop is CASSLSGQDQQYF. The CDR3 DNA reads TGTGCCAGCAGCTTGTCCGGACAGGACCAGCAGTACTTC. Complete variable domain (other parts from reference TRBV11-3 and TRBJ2-7): EAGVVQSPRYKIIEKKQPVAFWCNPISGHNTLYWYLQNLGQGPELLIRYENEEAVDDSQLPKDRFSAERLKGVDSTLKIQPAELGDSAVYLCASSLSGQDQQYFGPGTRLTVT.

This clonotype was picked up many times. The chain recombines TRBV24-1 with TRBJ2-1; 11 bases are shared with TRBD1. Germline V lookup: CDR1 KGHDR, CDR2 SFDVKD. The CDR3 totals 16 residues. J gave up 4 bases and V 6 bases, and 7 bases lay outside the gene matches. In nucleotides, the CDR3 is TGTGCCACCAGTCGTCGGGACAGGGGGATATACAATGAGCAGTTCTTC. It yields the protein CATSRRDRGIYNEQFF.

This clonotype has ten or more counts. The rearrangement links TRBV25-1 to TRBJ2-7; 10 nucleotides match TRBD1. This CDR3 comprises 14 residues. V lost 4 bases, J lost 5 bases, and 5 bases stayed unmatched. Germline V gene sequence: CDR1 MGHDK, CDR2 SYGVNS. The CDR3 DNA reads as TGTGCCAGCAGTGGGTGGACAGGGGGAGACGAGCAGTACTTC. Its protein is CASSGWTGGDEQYF.

This clonotype came up many times. This chain uses TRBV10-3 with TRBJ1-1, with D unresolved. Per the germline V gene, CDR1 is ENHRY and CDR2 is SYGVKD. With 0 bases removed from V and 5 bases from J, the gap between germline ends came to 10 bases. The CDR3 has 14 amino acids. The DNA of the CDR3 is TGTGCCATCAGTGAGTCTGGTGGAGGAACTGAAGCTTTCTTT. Encoded protein: CAISESGGGTEAFF.

This clonotype was seen many times. The rearrangement uses TRBV29-1 and TRBJ1-1; D remains ambiguous. The germline V gene has CDR1 SQVTM and CDR2 ANQGSEA. The CDR3 is 13 residues long. The V and J ends lost 3 bases and 1 base respectively, with 9 bases between them. The CDR3 coding sequence is TGCAGCGTTGAGGCCACTGAGAACACTGAAGCTTTCTTT. Encoded protein: CSVEATENTEAFF.